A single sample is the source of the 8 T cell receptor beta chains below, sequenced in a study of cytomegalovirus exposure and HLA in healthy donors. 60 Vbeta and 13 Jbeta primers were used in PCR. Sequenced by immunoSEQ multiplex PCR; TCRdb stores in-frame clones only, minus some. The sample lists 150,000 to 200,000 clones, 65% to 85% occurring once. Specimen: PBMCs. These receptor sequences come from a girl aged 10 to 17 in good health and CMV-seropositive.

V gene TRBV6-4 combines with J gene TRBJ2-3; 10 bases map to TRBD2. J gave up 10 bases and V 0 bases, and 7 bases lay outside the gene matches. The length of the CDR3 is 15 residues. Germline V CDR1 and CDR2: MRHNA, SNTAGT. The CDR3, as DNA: TGTGCCAGCAGTGACTCTGGAGCGGGAGGGCCACCGCAGTATTTT. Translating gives CASSDSGAGGPPQYF.

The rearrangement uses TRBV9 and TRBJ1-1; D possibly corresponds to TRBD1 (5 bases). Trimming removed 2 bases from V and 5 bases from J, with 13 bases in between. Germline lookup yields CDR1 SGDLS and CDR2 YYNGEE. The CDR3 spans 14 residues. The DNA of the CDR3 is TGTGCCAGCAGCGTTGGGACTCCGGGGACTGAAGCTTTCTTT. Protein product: CASSVGTPGTEAFF.

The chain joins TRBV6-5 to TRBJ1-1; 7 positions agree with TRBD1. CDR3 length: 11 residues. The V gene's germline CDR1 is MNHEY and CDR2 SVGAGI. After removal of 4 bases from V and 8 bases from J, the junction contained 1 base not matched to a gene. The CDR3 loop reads CASSLQGEAFF. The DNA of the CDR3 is TGTGCCAGCAGTTTACAGGGGGAAGCTTTCTTT.

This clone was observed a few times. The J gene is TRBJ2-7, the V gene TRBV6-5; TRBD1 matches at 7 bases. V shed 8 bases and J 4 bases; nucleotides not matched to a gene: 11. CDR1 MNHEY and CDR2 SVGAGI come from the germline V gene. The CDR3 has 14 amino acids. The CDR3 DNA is TGTGCCAGCCGACAGGGAAGGGGGCGGTACGAGCAGTACTTC. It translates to CASRQGRGRYEQYF.

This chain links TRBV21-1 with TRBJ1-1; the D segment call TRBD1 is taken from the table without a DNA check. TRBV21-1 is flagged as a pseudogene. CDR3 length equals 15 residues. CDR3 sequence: CASSRPGTGNTEAFF. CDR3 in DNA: TGTGCCAGCAGCAGGCCCGGGACAGGGAACACTGAAGCTTTCTTT.

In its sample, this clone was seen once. CDR3 nucleotides: TGCGCCAGCAGCTCACTGGACAGGGGGAGAACCGGGGAGCTGTTTTTT. It yields the protein CASSSLDRGRTGELFF. The chain recombines TRBV5-1 with TRBJ2-2; 10 positions agree with TRBD1. Trimming cost V 3 bases and J 5 bases; bases outside gene matches: 7. The V gene's germline CDR1 is SGHRS and CDR2 YFSETQ. The CDR3 sequence is 16 residues long.

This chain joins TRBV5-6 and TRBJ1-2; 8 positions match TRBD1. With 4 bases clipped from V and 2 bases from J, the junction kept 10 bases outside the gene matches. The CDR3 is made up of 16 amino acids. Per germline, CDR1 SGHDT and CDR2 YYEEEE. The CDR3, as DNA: TGTGCCAGCAGCCCACCCAGGGGGCGGTTAAACTATGGCTACACCTTC. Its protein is CASSPPRGRLNYGYTF. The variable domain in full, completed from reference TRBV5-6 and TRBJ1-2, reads DAGVTQSPTHLIKTRGQQVTLRCSPKSGHDTVSWYQQALGQGPQFIFQYYEEEERQRGNFPDRFSGHQFPNYSSELNVNALLLGDSALYLCASSPPRGRLNYGYTFGSGTRLTVV.

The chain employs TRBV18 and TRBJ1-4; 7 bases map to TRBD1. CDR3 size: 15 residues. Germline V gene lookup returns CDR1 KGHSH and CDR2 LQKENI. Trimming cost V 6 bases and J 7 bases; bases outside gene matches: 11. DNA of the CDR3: TGTGCCAGCTCGCTTACCTTACAGGGGAGTGAAAAACTGTTTTTT. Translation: CASSLTLQGSEKLFF.